A single sample gave rise to the 30 T cell receptor beta chains below, sequenced in a study of T cells in women clearing cervical HPV infection. The table came from immunoSEQ multiplex PCR; TCRdb's copy has only in-frame clones and leaves some out. The sample includes approximately 33,000 clones. Sample: blood buffy coat. All receptors come from a woman aged 18-70 years with a cervical HPV16 infection that either progressed to CIN3+ or cleared (not recorded which).

A word on this clone: The read terminates 3 residues before the CDR3 end, so the remaining end is supplied by the germline J gene. This chain connects TRBV12-3 or TRBV12-4 to TRBJ2-3; tentative D call: TRBD2 (7 bases). CDR3 length: 14 residues. The germline V and J ends were trimmed by 7 bases and 5 bases, with 16 bases remaining between them. The CDR3 spells CASTSGGQEDTQYF. Incomplete CDR3 DNA: TGTGCCAGCACCTCGGGGGGCCAAGAAGATACG.

In the case of this clone: Read sequence stops 3 residues before the CDR3 end, and the germline J gene provides the missing end. The chain couples TRBV5-6 to TRBJ2-5, with 11 bases aligning to TRBD1. CDR1 and CDR2 (germline): SGHDT, YYEEEE. Trimming took 3 bases from V and 5 from J; bases not matched to a gene: 3. The CDR3 has 14 residues. Here the CDR3 reads CASSWTGGMETQYF. Incomplete CDR3 DNA: TGTGCCAGCAGCTGGACAGGGGGCATGGAGACC.

Comment on this clone: The read comes to an end 3 residues before the CDR3 does, leaving the germline J gene to fill in the end. The genes are TRBV19 and TRBJ2-7; 10 bases map to TRBD1. V lost 9 bases, J lost 4 bases, and 9 bases stayed unmatched. The CDR3 extends over 14 amino acids. Germline CDR1 reads LNHDA; CDR2 reads SQIVND (reference sequence). CDR3 region: CASRGGQGRYEQYF. CDR3 DNA, as far as it was read: TGTGCCAGCAGGGGGGGACAGGGGCGTTACGAG.

As to this clone: The read halts 3 residues ahead of the CDR3 end, with the missing end drawn from the germline J gene. This sequence joins TRBV19 and TRBJ1-2, with D uncertain. The germline V gene has CDR1 LNHDA and CDR2 SQIVND (reference sequence). The CDR3 loop spans 14 amino acids. The CDR3 bases that were read are TGTGCCAGTAGTATTACCCTCAGCCGGGGAGGC. It is translated as CASSITLSRGG. The CDR3 in its entirety is CASSITLSRGGYTF.

As concerns this clone: At one boundary the junction diverges from the germline segment, which might be a read error. The read falls 3 residues short of the CDR3 end, and the missing part is taken from the germline J gene. This CDR3 is also generated by other DNA sequences in the sample. The chain couples TRBV18 to TRBJ1-3; 7 bases line up with TRBD1. Germline-derived CDR1 and CDR2 are KGHSH and LQKENI. The CDR3 length is 15 residues. CDR3 DNA, as far as it was read: TGTGCCAGCTCACCCGTAGGGGACAGTGGAAACACA. It yields the protein CASSPVGDSGNT. The full-length CDR3 reads as CASSPVGDSGNTIYF.

As concerns this clone: The DNA ends 3 residues before the CDR3 does, and the rest of the CDR3 is filled in from the germline J gene. This chain connects TRBV7-6 to TRBJ1-5; 10 bases match TRBD1. The germline V gene encodes CDR1 SGHVS and CDR2 FNYEAQ. V lost 3 bases, J lost 4 bases, and 3 bases stayed unmatched. CDR3 length: 15 residues. CDR3 amino acids: CASSLRQGANQPQHF. The part of the CDR3 DNA that was read is TGTGCCAGCAGCTTGAGACAGGGGGCAAATCAGCCC.

Of note for this clone: The read is 3 residues too short to cover the CDR3 end, so that end is filled in from the germline J gene. The chain is built from TRBV20-1 and TRBJ2-2; D possibly corresponds to TRBD1 (6 bases). V lost 4 bases, J lost 5 bases, and 8 bases lay in between. This CDR3 comprises 12 residues. The germline CDR1 and CDR2 sequences are DFQATT and SNEGSKA (reference sequence). Partial CDR3 DNA: TGCAGTGCTACCGGGACAACCGGGGAG. It translates to CSATGTTGE. From start to end, the CDR3 is CSATGTTGELFF.

Comments on this clone: The read halts 3 residues ahead of the CDR3 end, with the missing end drawn from the germline J gene. The chain couples TRBV20-1 to TRBJ2-3; D perhaps matches TRBD2 (6 bases). The CDR3 runs to 14 residues. Between the trimmed V and J ends, which lost 0 bases and 4 bases, there was a span of 11 bases. Germline lookup yields CDR1 DFQATT and CDR2 SNEGSKA (reference sequence). CDR3 sequence reads: CSAREGWGADTQYF. CDR3 DNA (partial): TGCAGTGCTAGAGAGGGGTGGGGGGCAGATACG.

Remarks on this clone: The CDR3 is cut off 3 residues early in the read; its end comes from the germline J gene. The chain recombines TRBV20-1 with TRBJ2-2; 7 nucleotides line up with TRBD1. The CDR3 runs to 15 residues. The germline V gene has CDR1 DFQATT and CDR2 SNEGSKA (reference sequence). The CDR3 DNA, read in part, is TGCAGTGCTAGAGATCGGCAGGGGGTGGGGGAAAAG. It encodes CSARDRQGVGEK. The full CDR3 reads CSARDRQGVGEKLFF.

The sequenced CDR3 bases are TGTGCCAGCAGCTTAGGAGGGGCGCTCTATGGT. Amino acid sequence: CASSLGGALYG. The full CDR3 protein reads CASSLGGALYGQYF. This chain joins TRBV7-2 and TRBJ2-4; D assignment may be TRBD1 or TRBD2 (5 bases each). The read is 3 residues too short to cover the CDR3 end, so that end is filled in from the germline J gene. There are 14 residues in the CDR3. From germline, CDR1 is SGHTA and CDR2 FQGNSA. The complete variable domain, with remaining parts taken from reference TRBV7-2 and TRBJ2-4, reads GAGVSQSPSNKVTEKGKDVELRCDPISGHTALYWYRQSLGQGLEFLIYFQGNSAPDKSGLPSDRFSAERTGGSVSTLTIQRTQQEDSAVYLCASSLGGALYGQYFGAGTRLSVL.

The CDR3 sequence is CSVSPEVNEQFF. Partial CDR3 DNA: TGCAGCGTTTCCCCCGAGGTCAATGAG. This sequence joins TRBV29-1 and TRBJ2-1; D remains unclear. Coverage ceases 3 residues before the CDR3 finishes, and the germline J gene fills in the end. The CDR3 spans 12 residues. Germline CDR1 is SQVTM and CDR2 is ANQGSEA. The V and J ends lost 5 bases and 6 bases respectively, with 11 bases between them.

On this clone: The DNA ends 3 residues before the CDR3 does, and the rest of the CDR3 is filled in from the germline J gene. V and J are TRBV18 and TRBJ1-1; 9 bases map to TRBD1. This CDR3 has 14 residues. The ends lost 5 bases at V and 1 base at J; junction bases unmatched: 2. Per germline, CDR1 KGHSH and CDR2 LQKENI. The covered CDR3 bases are TGTGCCAGCTCAGTGGACAGGGGGAACACTGAA. Translation: CASSVDRGNTE. The whole CDR3 protein is CASSVDRGNTEAFF. The full variable domain, with the rest looked up from reference TRBV18 and TRBJ1-1, is NAGVMQNPRHLVRRRGQEARLRCSPMKGHSHVYWYRQLPEEGLKFMVYLQKENIIDESGMPKERFSAEFPKEGPSILRIQQVVRGDSAAYFCASSVDRGNTEAFFGQGTRLTVV.

Of note for this clone: The observed sequence ends 3 residues before the CDR3 terminus, with the missing tail filled in from the germline J gene. Within the sample, other DNA sequences also encode this same CDR3. The chain carries TRBV19 and TRBJ1-3; a weak D match, TRBD1 (6 bases). The CDR3 extends over 15 amino acids. Germline assignment: CDR1 LNHDA and CDR2 SQIVND (reference sequence). The germline V and J ends were trimmed by 5 bases and 4 bases, with 15 bases remaining between them. CDR3 amino acids: CASSPQTGPGNTIYF. The DNA read from the CDR3 is TGTGCCAGTAGTCCCCAGACAGGACCCGGAAACACC.

For this clone: The read finishes 3 residues shy of the CDR3 end, and the germline J gene is used to complete it. The rearrangement links TRBV28 to TRBJ1-5; TRBD1 might be the D (6 bases). V was pared by 2 bases and J by 7 bases, with 12 bases between. CDR1 MDHEN and CDR2 SYDVKM come from the germline V gene. The CDR3 is 14 residues long. CDR3 DNA, as far as it was read: TGTGCCAGCAGTTTAAGGGGGTTTGAGCAGCCC. Protein sequence: CASSLRGFEQP. The complete CDR3 sequence is CASSLRGFEQPQHF.

On this clone itself: The read ends 3 residues before the CDR3 terminus; that terminus is restored from the germline J gene. This chain connects TRBV10-3 to TRBJ1-5; possible D gene TRBD1, 5 bases. The CDR3 is made up of 18 amino acids. The V gene lost 0 bases and the J gene lost 0 bases, with 15 bases spanning the gap. Germline values: CDR1 ENHRY, CDR2 SYGVKD. CDR3 protein: CAISESMTEQYSNQPQHF. The DNA read from the CDR3 is TGTGCCATCAGTGAGTCGATGACAGAGCAATATAGCAATCAGCCC.

As to this clone: The CDR3 extends 3 residues past the end of the read, so its final part is completed from the germline J gene. This chain joins TRBV6-1 and TRBJ2-2; 11 nucleotides align to TRBD2. The CDR3 contains 15 residues. CDR1 MNHNS and CDR2 SASEGT come from the germline V gene. Germline trimming cut 2 bases from V and 6 bases from J; bases unmatched to any gene: 2. CDR3 amino acids: CASSEMTSGAGELFF. CDR3 bases read: TGTGCCAGCAGTGAAATGACTAGCGGGGCCGGGGAG.

Concerning this clone: From the germline J gene comes the end of the CDR3, since the read stops 3 residues before it. V is TRBV6-1 and J is TRBJ1-1, with 7 bases fitting TRBD1. CDR3 length: 14 amino acids. CDR1 is MNHNS, CDR2 SASEGT, per germline. The V segment lost 3 bases and the J segment 1 base; nucleotides outside the gene matches: 2. The part of the CDR3 DNA that was read is TGTGCCAGCAGTGACAGACAGGGGAACACTGAA. It yields the protein CASSDRQGNTE. The entire CDR3 protein reads CASSDRQGNTEAFF.

As concerns this clone: Read data end 3 residues before the CDR3 end; the end is taken from the germline J gene. The genes are TRBV5-1 and TRBJ2-7, with a weak D call TRBD1 (6 bases). V dropped 0 bases and J dropped 3 bases, with 16 bases sitting between them. Germline-derived CDR1 and CDR2 are SGHRS and YFSETQ. The CDR3 spans 16 residues. CDR3 DNA, as far as it was read: TGCGCCAGCAGCTTGGGATGGGGTTCAGGGGACTACGAG. This translates into CASSLGWGSGDYE. The CDR3, in full, reads CASSLGWGSGDYEQYF. Supplemented by reference TRBV5-1 and TRBJ2-7, the full variable domain reads KAGVTQTPRYLIKTRGQQVTLSCSPISGHRSVSWYQQTPGQGLQFLFEYFSETQRNKGNFPGRFSGRQFSNSRSEMNVSTLELGDSALYLCASSLGWGSGDYEQYFGPGTRLTVT.

Details on this clone: The read halts 3 residues ahead of the CDR3 end, with the missing end drawn from the germline J gene. The chain employs TRBV20-1 and TRBJ1-5; TRBD1 agrees at 7 bases. The length of the CDR3 is 15 residues. After removal of 5 bases from V and 1 base from J, the junction contained 8 bases not matched to a gene. Germline-derived CDR1 and CDR2 are DFQATT and SNEGSKA (reference sequence). CDR3 DNA (partial): TGCAGTGCTGGACGAACAGGGGTGAGCAATCAGCCC. It encodes CSAGRTGVSNQP. The full CDR3 protein reads CSAGRTGVSNQPQHF.

A word on this clone: The read gets to within 3 residues of the CDR3 end, and the germline J gene fills in the rest. This sequence joins TRBV5-1 and TRBJ2-1, with 10 bases fitting TRBD2. The CDR3 is 16 amino acids. The V gene end was trimmed by 1 base and the J gene end by 9 bases; junction bases not matched to a gene: 10. Germline V gene sequence: CDR1 SGHRS, CDR2 YFSETQ. CDR3 DNA (partial): TGCGCCAGCAGCTTGAAAGGGACTAGCGATCTTCCTGAG. This sequence encodes CASSLKGTSDLPE. The whole CDR3 protein reads CASSLKGTSDLPEQFF.

As concerns this clone: The read comes to an end 3 residues before the CDR3 does, leaving the germline J gene to fill in the end. V is TRBV6-2 or TRBV6-3 and J is TRBJ1-5; D is perhaps TRBD1 (5 bases). V lost 6 bases to trimming and J lost 0 bases, with 12 bases between them. There are 15 residues in the CDR3. Germline CDR1 MNHEY, CDR2 SVGEGT. The CDR3 protein is CASRRGLASNQPQHF. The covered CDR3 bases are TGTGCCAGCAGACGGGGACTGGCTAGCAATCAGCCC.

Worth noting for this clone: The read ends 3 residues before the CDR3 terminus; that terminus is restored from the germline J gene. The chain joins TRBV6-1 to TRBJ2-2, with TRBD2 matching 8 bases. This CDR3 region has 14 residues. V lost 4 bases and J lost 7; bases outside the gene matches: 5. Looked up from germline, CDR1 is MNHNS and CDR2 is SASEGT. CDR3 amino acids: CASSAGTRRGELFF. The part of the CDR3 DNA that was read is TGTGCCAGCAGTGCCGGGACTAGACGCGGGGAG.

The CDR3 loop reads CSVDIAGSGELFF. CDR3 DNA, as far as it was read: TGCAGCGTTGATATAGCGGGGTCCGGGGAG. The chain couples TRBV29-1 to TRBJ2-2, with 8 bases that match TRBD2. From the germline J gene comes the end of the CDR3, since the read stops 3 residues before it. Germline values: CDR1 SQVTM, CDR2 ANQGSEA. V was pared by 3 bases and J by 6 bases, with 3 bases of the junction left unmatched. The CDR3 sequence is 13 residues long.

As regards this clone: The CDR3 end falls 3 residues outside the read, so it is completed with the germline J gene. The chain employs TRBV20-1 and TRBJ2-7, with D tentatively TRBD2 (6 bases). Germline CDR1 DFQATT, CDR2 SNEGSKA (reference sequence). The CDR3 has 13 residues. V lost 6 bases and J lost 6, with 18 bases in between. The CDR3 reads CSADRDGGGEQYF. Partial CDR3 DNA: TGCAGTGCGGACCGGGACGGGGGTGGCGAG.

Concerning this clone: The read gets to within 3 residues of the CDR3 end, and the germline J gene fills in the rest. V and J are TRBV7-2 and TRBJ1-1; D unresolved. The CDR3 sequence is 13 residues long. Germline assignment: CDR1 SGHTA and CDR2 FQGNSA. The ends were cut back, 2 bases at V and 7 bases at J, with 11 bases in the middle. The CDR3: CASSLYRDIEAFF. The part of the CDR3 DNA that was read is TGTGCCAGCAGCTTATATCGAGACATTGAA.

Regarding this clone: The read stops 3 residues short of the end of the CDR3; the missing end is completed from the germline J gene. The chain recombines TRBV20-1 with TRBJ1-6, with 11 bases fitting TRBD1. The CDR3 contains 16 residues. V shed 0 bases, J shed 9 bases, and the junction held 7 bases outside the gene matches. Germline V gives CDR1 DFQATT, CDR2 SNEGSKA (reference sequence). The CDR3 sequence is CSAREELDRGRSPLHF. Incomplete CDR3 DNA: TGCAGTGCTAGAGAGGAACTGGACAGGGGGCGTTCACCC.

Comments on this clone: With the read ending 3 residues before the CDR3 end, the germline J gene is used to fill in that end. The chain couples TRBV6-2 or TRBV6-3 to TRBJ2-3; D is possibly TRBD2 (5 bases). The length of the CDR3 is 13 residues. Trimming stripped 3 bases from V and 8 bases from J, with 12 bases between. Germline V CDR1 and CDR2: MNHEY, SVGEGT. CDR3 sequence: CASSYPGWGTQYF. Incomplete CDR3 DNA: TGTGCCAGCAGTTATCCGGGGTGGGGTACG.

About this clone itself: The read ends 3 residues early relative to the CDR3; the germline J gene fills the gap. The rearrangement links TRBV7-2 to TRBJ2-3, with a weak D call TRBD2 (6 bases). The CDR3 is made up of 15 amino acids. Germline loops: CDR1 SGHTA, CDR2 FQGNSA. The CDR3 DNA, read in part, is TGTGCCAGCAGCCCGCTAGCGAGCGATACAGAGCCG. Amino acid sequence: CASSPLASDTEP. The complete CDR3 reads CASSPLASDTEPQYF.

Note on this clone: The CDR3 end is not reached by the read, which stops 3 residues before it; the germline J gene fills it in. The chain has TRBV19 and TRBJ1-1, with a tentative D call TRBD1 (6 bases). V was shortened by 3 bases and J by 2 bases, with 16 bases between the two germline ends. Germline loops: CDR1 LNHDA, CDR2 SQIVND (reference sequence). The CDR3 is made up of 16 amino acids. CDR3 region: CASSMSPGQKNTEAFF. CDR3 bases read: TGTGCCAGTAGTATGAGCCCGGGACAAAAAAACACTGAA. Full variable domain (remainder filled in from reference TRBV19 and TRBJ1-1): DGGITQSPKYLFRKEGQNVTLSCEQNLNHDAMYWYRQDPGQGLRLIYYSQIVNDFQKGDIAEGYSVSREKKESFPLTVTSAQKNPTAFYLCASSMSPGQKNTEAFFGQGTRLTVV.

To note about this clone: The junction does not match germline at one end; this may be a read error. The read stops 3 residues short of the end of the CDR3; the missing end is completed from the germline J gene. The chain recombines TRBV7-2 with TRBJ2-3; D is perhaps TRBD1 (5 bases). The CDR3 has 13 amino acids. Germline loops: CDR1 SGHTA, CDR2 FQGNSA. CDR3 loop: CASSVAGLETQYF. CDR3 bases read: TGTGCCAGCAGCGTAGCAGGGCTGGAGACG.